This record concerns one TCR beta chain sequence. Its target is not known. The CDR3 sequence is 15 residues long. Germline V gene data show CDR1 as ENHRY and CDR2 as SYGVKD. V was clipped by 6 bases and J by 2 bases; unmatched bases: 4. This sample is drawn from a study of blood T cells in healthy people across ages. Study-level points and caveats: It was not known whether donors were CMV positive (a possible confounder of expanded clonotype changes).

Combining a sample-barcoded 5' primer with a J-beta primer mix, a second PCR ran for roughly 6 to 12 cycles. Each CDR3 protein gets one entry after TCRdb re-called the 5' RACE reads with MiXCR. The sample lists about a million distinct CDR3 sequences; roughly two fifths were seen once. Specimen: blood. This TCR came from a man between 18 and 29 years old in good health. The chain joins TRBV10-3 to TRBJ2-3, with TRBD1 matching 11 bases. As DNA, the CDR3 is TGTGCCATCAGGGGACAGGGGGTTTTCACAGATACGCAGTATTTT. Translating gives CAIRGQGVFTDTQYF.